The clone carrying this T cell receptor beta chain is medium-sized in the sample. This CDR3 contains 14 residues. Germline loops: CDR1 SQVTM, CDR2 ANQGSEA. Between the trimmed V and J ends, which lost 4 bases and 0 bases, there was a span of 12 bases. This sample is drawn from a study of T cell repertoires in ileal Crohn's disease. Noted time point: neoterminal ileum biopsy at postoperative endoscopy, about 6 months after surgery. Assay: immunoSEQ multiplex PCR; the TCRdb copy retains only in-frame clones and omits some. The sample contains about 5,400 clones, around 68% of which appear only once. The sequenced sample consisted of ileal tissue. The genes are TRBV29-1 and TRBJ1-1; possible D gene TRBD1, 6 bases. This receptor was identified in an adult with Crohn's disease. CDR3 region: CSVVPGALNTEAFF. CDR3 nucleotides: TGCAGCGTTGTTCCAGGGGCGTTGAACACTGAAGCTTTCTTT. Together with reference TRBV29-1 and TRBJ1-1, the CDR3 gives the full variable domain: SAVISQKPSRDICQRGTSLTIQCQVDSQVTMMFWYRQQPGQSLTLIATANQGSEATYESGFVIDKFPISRPNLTFSTLTVSNMSPEDSSIYLCSVVPGALNTEAFFGQGTRLTVV.